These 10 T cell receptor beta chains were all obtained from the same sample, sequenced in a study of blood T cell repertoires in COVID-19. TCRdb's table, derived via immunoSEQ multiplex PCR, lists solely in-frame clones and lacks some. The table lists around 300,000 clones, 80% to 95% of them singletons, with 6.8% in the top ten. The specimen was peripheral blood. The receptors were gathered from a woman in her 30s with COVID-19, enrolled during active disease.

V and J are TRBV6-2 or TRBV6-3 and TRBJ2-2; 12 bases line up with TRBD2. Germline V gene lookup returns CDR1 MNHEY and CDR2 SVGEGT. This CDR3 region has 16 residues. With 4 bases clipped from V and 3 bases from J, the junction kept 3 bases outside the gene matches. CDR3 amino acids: CASSFLAGGDTGELFF. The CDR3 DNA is TGTGCCAGCAGTTTTCTAGCGGGAGGGGACACCGGGGAGCTGTTTTTT.

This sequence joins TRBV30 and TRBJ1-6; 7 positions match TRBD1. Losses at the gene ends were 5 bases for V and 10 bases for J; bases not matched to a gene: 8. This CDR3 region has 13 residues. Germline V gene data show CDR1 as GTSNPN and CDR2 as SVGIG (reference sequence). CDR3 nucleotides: TGTGCCTGGTCTGACAGGGTTCGGTCACCCCTCCACTTT. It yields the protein CAWSDRVRSPLHF.

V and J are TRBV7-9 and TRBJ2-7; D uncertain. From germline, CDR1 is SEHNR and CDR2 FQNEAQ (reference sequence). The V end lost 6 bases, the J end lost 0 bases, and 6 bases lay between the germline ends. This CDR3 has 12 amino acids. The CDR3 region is CASSSVSYEQYF. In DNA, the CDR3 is TGTGCCAGCAGTTCAGTCTCCTACGAGCAGTACTTC.

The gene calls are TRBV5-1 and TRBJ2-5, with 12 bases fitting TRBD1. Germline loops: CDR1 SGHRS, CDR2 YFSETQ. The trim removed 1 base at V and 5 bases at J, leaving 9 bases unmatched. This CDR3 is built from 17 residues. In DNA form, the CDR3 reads TGCGCCAGCAGCTTGCTCACGGGACAGGGGGCTCGGGAGACCCAGTACTTC. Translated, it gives CASSLLTGQGARETQYF.

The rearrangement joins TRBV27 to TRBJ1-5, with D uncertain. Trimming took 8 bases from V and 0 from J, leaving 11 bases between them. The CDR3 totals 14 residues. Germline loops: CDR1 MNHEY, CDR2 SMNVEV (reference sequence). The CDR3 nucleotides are TGTGCCAGCGCCTTGGGCTATAGCAATCAGCCCCAGCATTTT. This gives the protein CASALGYSNQPQHF.

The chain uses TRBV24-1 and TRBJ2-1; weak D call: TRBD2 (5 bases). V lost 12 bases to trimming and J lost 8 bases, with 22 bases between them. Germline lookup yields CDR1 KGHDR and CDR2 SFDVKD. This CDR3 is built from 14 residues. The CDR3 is CAPGRPRSRDEQFF. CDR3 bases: TGTGCCCCCGGTCGGCCGAGGTCGCGGGATGAGCAGTTCTTC.

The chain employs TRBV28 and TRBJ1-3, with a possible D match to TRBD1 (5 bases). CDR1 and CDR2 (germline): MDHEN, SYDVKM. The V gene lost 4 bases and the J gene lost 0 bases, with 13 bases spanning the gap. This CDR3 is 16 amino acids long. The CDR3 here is CASSSPGRASGNTIYF. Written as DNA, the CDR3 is TGTGCCAGCAGTTCGCCGGGCAGGGCCTCTGGAAACACCATATATTTT.

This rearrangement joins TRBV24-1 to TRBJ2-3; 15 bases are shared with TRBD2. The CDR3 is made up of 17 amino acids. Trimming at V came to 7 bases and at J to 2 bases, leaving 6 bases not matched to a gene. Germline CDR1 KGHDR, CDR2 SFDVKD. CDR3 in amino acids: CATSHGLAGGYTDTQYF. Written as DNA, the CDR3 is TGTGCCACCAGCCACGGACTAGCGGGAGGGTACACAGATACGCAGTATTTT.

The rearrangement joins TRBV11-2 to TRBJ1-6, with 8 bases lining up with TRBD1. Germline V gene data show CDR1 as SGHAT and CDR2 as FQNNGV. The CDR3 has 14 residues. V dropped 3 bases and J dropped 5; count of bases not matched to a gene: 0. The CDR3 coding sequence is TGTGCCAGCAGCTTGGACAGGGATAATTCACCCCTCCACTTT. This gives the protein CASSLDRDNSPLHF.

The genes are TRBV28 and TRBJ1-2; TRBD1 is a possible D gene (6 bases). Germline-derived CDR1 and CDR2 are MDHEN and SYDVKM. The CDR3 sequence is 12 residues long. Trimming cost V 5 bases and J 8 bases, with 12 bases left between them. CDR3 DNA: TGTGCCAGCAGTCGGGACACTCGAGGCTACACCTTC. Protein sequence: CASSRDTRGYTF.